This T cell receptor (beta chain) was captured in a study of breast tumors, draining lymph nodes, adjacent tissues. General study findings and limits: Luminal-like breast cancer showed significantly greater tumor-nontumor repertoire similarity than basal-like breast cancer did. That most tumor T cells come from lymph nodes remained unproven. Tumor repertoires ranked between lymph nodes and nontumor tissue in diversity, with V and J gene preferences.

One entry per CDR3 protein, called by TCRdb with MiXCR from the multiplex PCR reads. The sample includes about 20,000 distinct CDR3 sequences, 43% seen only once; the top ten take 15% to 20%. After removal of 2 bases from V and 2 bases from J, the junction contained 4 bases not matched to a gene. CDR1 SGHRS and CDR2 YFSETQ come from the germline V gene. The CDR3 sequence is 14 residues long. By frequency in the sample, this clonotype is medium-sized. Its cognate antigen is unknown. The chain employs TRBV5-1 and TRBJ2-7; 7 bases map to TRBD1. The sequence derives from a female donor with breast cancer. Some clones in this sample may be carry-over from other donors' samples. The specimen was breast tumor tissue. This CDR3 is CASSLAQGPYEQYF. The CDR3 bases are TGCGCCAGCAGCTTAGCACAGGGGCCCTACGAGCAGTACTTC. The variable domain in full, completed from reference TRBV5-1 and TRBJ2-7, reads KAGVTQTPRYLIKTRGQQVTLSCSPISGHRSVSWYQQTPGQGLQFLFEYFSETQRNKGNFPGRFSGRQFSNSRSEMNVSTLELGDSALYLCASSLAQGPYEQYFGPGTRLTVT.